Detailed here is one TCR beta chain. Its antigen is unidentified. Per germline, CDR1 SGHTA and CDR2 FQGNSA. J gave up 5 bases and V 3 bases, and 7 bases lay outside the gene matches. This CDR3 is built from 16 residues. TCRdb recomputed calls from the 5' RACE reads with MiXCR, one row per CDR3 protein. The table lists fewer than 900,000 distinct CDR3 sequences, over 15% of them singletons. This sample is part of a study of identical twins. Notes on the study in general: It was out-of-frame TCR alpha sharing in monozygotic twins that models underestimated. Whereas memory repertoires showed no such difference, abundant cord blood beta clonotypes carried fewer insertions.

These data were likewise used in another study, on T cells expressing NK-cell markers. As that study records: With respect to HCMV, seven of the eight sequenced donors were seropositive, and one was seronegative. Researchers report these clonotypes also headed the CD3+CD56-NKG2C+ fraction in a handful of donors.

This rearrangement joins TRBV7-2 to TRBJ2-2; 9 bases are a match to TRBD1. The sample was PBMCs. The sequence came from a woman between 18 and 30 years old in good health. CDR3 sequence: CASSLPGQGRTGELFF. CDR3 DNA: TGTGCCAGCAGCTTGCCGGGACAGGGTAGGACCGGGGAGCTGTTTTTT.